Below, 13 T cell receptor beta chains from the same sample are listed, as sequenced in a study of OX40 agonist ivuxolimab in advanced cancers. The method was immunoSEQ multiplex PCR; TCRdb's version includes in-frame clones alone and lacks a portion of them. The sample consists of 65,000 to 95,000 clones, 90% of them appearing once. This specimen was CD4+ or CD8+ T cells sorted from blood, taken in a trial of the OX40 agonist ivuxolimab. The receptors stem from an adult with an advanced solid tumor such as melanoma, head and neck, liver or kidney cancer.

The genes are TRBV6-6 and TRBJ2-1, with D perhaps TRBD1 (7 bases). The length of the CDR3 is 14 residues. Trimming took off 8 bases at V and 5 bases at J, with 16 bases between the two ends. The V gene's germline CDR1 is MNHNY and CDR2 SVGAGI (reference sequence). CDR3 coding DNA: TGTGCCAGCCGGGGGTCAGGGGGGAACAATGAGCAGTTCTTC. It is translated as CASRGSGGNNEQFF.

This clone was detected once. This chain uses TRBV11-2 with TRBJ2-7, with D perhaps TRBD2 (6 bases). Germline CDR1 is SGHAT and CDR2 is FQNNGV. The ends were cut back, 5 bases at V and 0 bases at J, with 11 bases in the middle. This CDR3 has 14 amino acids. The DNA of the CDR3 is TGTGCCAGCAGCCCCGGCGGGAACTCCTACGAGCAGTACTTC. It translates to CASSPGGNSYEQYF. The variable domain in full, with the rest retrieved from reference TRBV11-2 and TRBJ2-7, is EAGVAQSPRYKIIEKRQSVAFWCNPISGHATLYWYQQILGQGPKLLIQFQNNGVVDDSQLPKDRFSAERLKGVDSTLKIQPAKLEDSAVYLCASSPGGNSYEQYFGPGTRLTVT.

This clone has just one count. The J gene is TRBJ1-1, the V gene TRBV6-5, with unresolved D. The CDR3 totals 12 residues. V was shortened by 6 bases and J by 5 bases, with 10 bases between the two germline ends. Germline V gene lookup returns CDR1 MNHEY and CDR2 SVGAGI. This CDR3 reads CASRLTETEAFF. The CDR3 nucleotides are TGTGCCAGCAGGCTGACCGAAACTGAAGCTTTCTTT.

This chain joins TRBV28 and TRBJ1-5, with D unclear. The CDR3 has 17 residues. Germline CDR1 MDHEN, CDR2 SYDVKM. Trimming cost V 1 base and J 0 bases, with 13 bases left between them. CDR3 sequence (DNA): TGTGCCAGCAGTTTATCCGTGGCAGCGGATAGCAATCAGCCCCAGCATTTT. It is translated as CASSLSVAADSNQPQHF. Supplemented by reference TRBV28 and TRBJ1-5, the full variable domain reads DVKVTQSSRYLVKRTGEKVFLECVQDMDHENMFWYRQDPGLGLRLIYFSYDVKMKEKGDIPEGYSVSREKKERFSLILESASTNQTSMYLCASSLSVAADSNQPQHFGDGTRLSIL.

The V call is TRBV28, the J call TRBJ2-3; the D is unclear. The CDR3 spans 16 residues. Germline V lookup: CDR1 MDHEN, CDR2 SYDVKM. V was pared by 6 bases and J by 6 bases, with 22 bases between. The CDR3 loop reads CASRPTLVSGRDTQYF. The DNA for the CDR3 is TGTGCCAGCAGACCTACGCTTGTGTCCGGTCGGGATACGCAGTATTTT.

CDR3 sequence reads: CASSLQSGGETQYF. The CDR3, as DNA: TGCGCCAGCAGCTTGCAAAGCGGGGGGGAGACCCAGTACTTC. This rearrangement joins TRBV5-1 to TRBJ2-5; 9 bases agree with TRBD2. The CDR3 loop spans 14 amino acids. Trimming took 1 base from V and 5 from J; bases not matched to a gene: 3. Germline V lookup: CDR1 SGHRS, CDR2 YFSETQ.

The gene calls are TRBV7-9 and TRBJ1-2; D is ambiguous. V lost 3 bases and J lost 4, with 15 bases in between. The CDR3 length is 15 residues. The germline V gene has CDR1 SEHNR and CDR2 FQNEAQ (reference sequence). The CDR3 is CASSFLGSAGYGYTF. As DNA, the CDR3 is TGTGCCAGCAGCTTCCTCGGATCGGCCGGCTATGGCTACACCTTC.

The sample holds a few counts of this clone. The rearrangement uses TRBV28 and TRBJ1-6; unclear D gene. Germline loops: CDR1 MDHEN, CDR2 SYDVKM. Trimming left V 6 bases short and J 7 bases short, with 19 bases between. CDR3 length: 16 amino acids. This CDR3 reads CASSLEFDTENSPLHF. CDR3 coding DNA: TGTGCCAGCAGCTTAGAATTCGACACGGAAAATTCACCCCTCCACTTT.

The CDR3 sequence: CASMGYGAANTEAFF. CDR3 bases: TGTGCCAGCATGGGTTATGGAGCGGCGAACACTGAAGCTTTCTTT. V is TRBV6-5 and J is TRBJ1-1; no firm D call. The CDR3 extends over 15 amino acids. CDR1 and CDR2 (germline): MNHEY, SVGAGI. The V end lost 7 bases, the J end lost 1 base, and 16 bases lay between the germline ends.

The chain uses TRBV19 and TRBJ2-2, with D maybe TRBD1 (5 bases). The V gene lost 6 bases and the J gene lost 0 bases, with 11 bases spanning the gap. The germline V gene encodes CDR1 LNHDA and CDR2 SQIVND (reference sequence). The CDR3 is 15 amino acids. The CDR3 coding sequence is TGTGCCAGTAGCTCTGGGGCAGCGAACACCGGGGAGCTGTTTTTT. This gives the protein CASSSGAANTGELFF.

This clone occurred once. This chain links TRBV7-2 with TRBJ2-1; the match to TRBD2 covers 13 bases. J lost 8 bases, V lost 5 bases, and 6 bases had no gene match. Germline CDR1 and CDR2: SGHTA and FQGNSA. There are 15 residues in the CDR3. The CDR3 DNA follows: TGTGCCAGCAGCCAAACTAGCGGGGGGGCGTATGAGCAGTTCTTC. Translated: CASSQTSGGAYEQFF.

The V call is TRBV7-9, the J call TRBJ1-5; 8 positions agree with TRBD1. The CDR3 is 14 residues long. Germline CDR1 is SEHNR and CDR2 is FQNEAQ (reference sequence). V shed 5 bases, J shed 6 bases, and the junction held 6 bases outside the gene matches. The DNA for the CDR3 is TGTGCCAGCAGCCAGGACAGGGATAGTCAGCCCCAGCATTTT. Translating it yields CASSQDRDSQPQHF.

The J gene is TRBJ2-5, the V gene TRBV6-1; D may be TRBD2 (6 bases). Germline V gene data show CDR1 as MNHNS and CDR2 as SASEGT. This CDR3 region has 15 residues. Deletions cut 4 bases from V and 0 bases from J, with 12 bases between. The CDR3 reads CASSGEWGDQETQYF. In DNA, the CDR3 is TGTGCCAGCAGTGGAGAATGGGGGGACCAAGAGACCCAGTACTTC.